The next 21 T cell receptor beta chains were all read from a single sample in a study of blood T cell repertoires in COVID-19. Here immunoSEQ multiplex PCR was the method, and the copy in TCRdb shows in-frame clones only, minus some. The data show approximately 350,000 clones, 80% to 85% seen once. Input material: PBMCs or T cells enriched from blood (not recorded which). Receptors were obtained from a woman between 50 and 59 years old who had recovered from COVID-19.

This clone was seen once. The chain joins TRBV27 to TRBJ1-6, with TRBD1 as a possible D gene (6 bases). The germline V gene has CDR1 MNHEY and CDR2 SMNVEV (reference sequence). Trimming stripped 10 bases from V and 3 bases from J, with 31 bases between. This CDR3 has 20 amino acids. As DNA, the CDR3 is TGTGCCACCGCCGAATATAACCCGGGACATTCGCCCTTCTATAATTCACCCCTCCACTTT. Translated, it gives CATAEYNPGHSPFYNSPLHF.

CDR3: CATSSRDRYYNEQFF. The CDR3 DNA follows: TGTGCCACCAGCAGCCGGGACAGATATTACAATGAGCAGTTCTTC. J is TRBJ2-1 and V is TRBV15, with 7 bases lining up with TRBD1. Germline V gene lookup returns CDR1 LNHNV and CDR2 YYDKDF (reference sequence). CDR3 length: 15 residues. J was trimmed by 4 bases and V by 3 bases; bases with no gene match: 6.

The chain uses TRBV19 and TRBJ2-7; TRBD2 might be the D (6 bases). Germline loops: CDR1 LNHDA, CDR2 SQIVND (reference sequence). V shed 6 bases and J shed 0 bases, with 9 bases lying between them. This CDR3 is built from 13 residues. CDR3 region: CASSAGLSYEQYF. Written as DNA, the CDR3 is TGTGCCAGTAGCGCGGGACTCTCCTACGAGCAGTACTTC.

In its sample, this clone was seen many times. The genes are TRBV6-1 and TRBJ2-3; possibly TRBD1 for D (6 bases). Between the trimmed V and J ends, which lost 2 bases and 0 bases, there was a span of 9 bases. CDR1 is MNHNS, CDR2 SASEGT, per germline. The CDR3 loop spans 15 amino acids. The CDR3 nucleotides read TGTGCCAGCAGTGAATTGGGACACAGCACAGATACGCAGTATTTT. Translating it yields CASSELGHSTDTQYF.

The chain links TRBV11-3 to TRBJ1-1; 8 positions match TRBD1. Trimming removed 1 base from V and 3 bases from J; junction bases left unmatched: 1. Germline loops: CDR1 SGHNT, CDR2 YENEEA. The CDR3 is 14 amino acids. The CDR3 nucleotides read TGTGCCAGCAGCTTAGTGGGACAGGACACTGAAGCTTTCTTT. Residues: CASSLVGQDTEAFF.

The rearrangement uses TRBV27 and TRBJ1-2; 7 bases map to TRBD1. Trimming cost V 5 bases and J 3 bases; bases outside gene matches: 3. The length of the CDR3 is 13 residues. The V gene's germline CDR1 is MNHEY and CDR2 SMNVEV (reference sequence). The CDR3 DNA reads as TGTGCCAGCAGTCCGACAGGGTACTATGGCTACACCTTC. Protein product: CASSPTGYYGYTF.

The rearrangement uses TRBV6-2 or TRBV6-3 and TRBJ2-1; 13 bases map to TRBD2. The CDR3 has 16 residues. CDR1 and CDR2 from the germline V gene are MNHEY and SVGEGT. J lost 4 bases, V lost 4 bases, and 4 bases had no gene match. The CDR3 DNA is TGTGCCAGCAGTTCCTGGACTAGCGGGGGATACAATGAGCAGTTCTTC. This gives the protein CASSSWTSGGYNEQFF.

CDR3 region: CASSGDLGGTIYF. Written as DNA, the CDR3 is TGTGCCAGCAGCGGAGACCTGGGGGGCACCATATATTTT. This chain connects TRBV3-1 (or the pseudogene TRBV3-2) to TRBJ1-3, with D possibly matching TRBD1 (5 bases). Trimming took off 5 bases at V and 9 bases at J, with 14 bases between the two ends. Germline V gene sequence: CDR1 LGHDT, CDR2 YNNKEL (reference sequence). This CDR3 contains 13 residues.

This rearrangement joins TRBV4-2 to TRBJ2-1, with 8 nucleotides matching TRBD2. The CDR3 spans 17 residues. Germline trimming cut 5 bases from V and 9 bases from J; bases unmatched to any gene: 18. Germline assignment: CDR1 LGHNA and CDR2 YNFKEQ. Here the CDR3 DNA reads TGTGCCAGCAGCAACCAAAACCGGGTAGCGGGAACGGGTGAGCAGTTCTTC. Protein: CASSNQNRVAGTGEQFF.

V usage is TRBV5-6 and J usage is TRBJ1-2, with 7 positions matching TRBD1. The CDR3 consists of 15 residues. Germline V gene data show CDR1 as SGHDT and CDR2 as YYEEEE. V shed 0 bases and J 9 bases; nucleotides not matched to a gene: 11. The CDR3 DNA reads as TGTGCCAGCAGCTTGGAAGGAGGGGGCGCTTATAGCTACACCTTC. Translating gives CASSLEGGGAYSYTF.

J is TRBJ2-7 and V is TRBV7-8, with 8 bases identical to TRBD2. V trimming: 5 bases; J trimming: 4 bases; junction bases outside the gene matches: 10. The germline gives CDR1 SGHVS, CDR2 FQNEAQ. This CDR3 contains 15 residues. CDR3 residues: CASSPGAGGSYEQYF. The CDR3 DNA is TGTGCCAGCAGCCCAGGCGCGGGAGGATCGTACGAGCAGTACTTC.

The rearrangement uses TRBV7-9 and TRBJ2-1, with 9 bases matching TRBD2. V trimming: 2 bases; J trimming: 9 bases; junction bases outside the gene matches: 8. The germline V gene has CDR1 SEHNR and CDR2 FQNEAQ (reference sequence). The CDR3 loop spans 15 amino acids. The CDR3 DNA is TGTGCCAGCAGCTTAAGTGCGGGAGGGCCGGGTGAGCAGTTCTTC. Translating it yields CASSLSAGGPGEQFF.

The chain couples TRBV7-2 to TRBJ2-7; TRBD2 agrees at 7 bases. CDR1 and CDR2 from the germline V gene are SGHTA and FQGNSA. The CDR3 totals 16 residues. V was clipped by 1 base and J by 6 bases; unmatched bases: 12. DNA for the CDR3: TGTGCCAGCAGCTTAGGCTGGGGGGGATTATACGTCGAGCAGTACTTC. It translates to CASSLGWGGLYVEQYF. The variable domain in full, completed from reference TRBV7-2 and TRBJ2-7, reads GAGVSQSPSNKVTEKGKDVELRCDPISGHTALYWYRQSLGQGLEFLIYFQGNSAPDKSGLPSDRFSAERTGGSVSTLTIQRTQQEDSAVYLCASSLGWGGLYVEQYFGPGTRLTVT.

DNA of the CDR3: TGTGCCAGCAGTTTAAAGGGGCGAAATCAGCCCCAGCATTTT. As protein: CASSLKGRNQPQHF. The chain carries TRBV27 and TRBJ1-5, with a possible D match to TRBD1 (5 bases). The germline gives CDR1 MNHEY, CDR2 SMNVEV (reference sequence). CDR3 length equals 14 residues. V lost 2 bases to trimming and J lost 4 bases, with 9 bases between them.

This sequence joins TRBV4-1 and TRBJ2-7; TRBD2 is a possible D gene (7 bases). The ends were cut back, 2 bases at V and 2 bases at J, with 13 bases in the middle. Per the germline V gene, CDR1 is MGHRA and CDR2 is YSYEKL. The CDR3 extends over 15 amino acids. CDR3 nucleotides: TGCGCCAGCAGCCAACGGGGGGACACAACCTACGAGCAGTACTTC. As protein: CASSQRGDTTYEQYF.

The rearrangement joins TRBV6-2 or TRBV6-3 to TRBJ1-3; D remains unclear. Per the germline V gene, CDR1 is MNHEY and CDR2 is SVGEGT. V gave up 4 bases and J gave up 4 bases, with 5 bases separating them. This CDR3 spans 12 amino acids. The CDR3 nucleotides are TGTGCCAGCAGTTTCGGGGGAAACACCATATATTTT. This gives the protein CASSFGGNTIYF.

This clone was observed once. The chain combines TRBV5-4 with TRBJ2-1; maybe TRBD2 (5 bases). Germline CDR1 and CDR2: SGHNT and YYREEE (reference sequence). Trimming cost V 4 bases and J 3 bases, with 14 bases left between them. The CDR3 contains 15 residues. CDR3 nucleotide sequence: TGTGCCAGCAGCCCGGACTCTTCGAACTACAATGAGCAGTTCTTC. It translates to CASSPDSSNYNEQFF.

The CDR3 DNA reads as TGTGCCAGCAGTCGGAGCGGGAGTGATGAGCAGTTCTTC. The encoded protein is CASSRSGSDEQFF. This chain connects TRBV12-3 or TRBV12-4 to TRBJ2-1; 8 bases match TRBD2. Trimming removed 5 bases from V and 8 bases from J; junction bases left unmatched: 5. The CDR3 sequence is 13 residues long.

The DNA for the CDR3 is TGTGCCAGCTGGGCCGGCGGGACTTTAAATTCACCCCTCCACTTT. It is translated as CASWAGGTLNSPLHF. The V call is TRBV6-5, the J call TRBJ1-6, with a tentative D call TRBD1 (5 bases). The V end lost 8 bases, the J end lost 7 bases, and 18 bases lay between the germline ends. Germline assignment: CDR1 MNHEY and CDR2 SVGAGI. This CDR3 region has 15 residues.

The chain joins TRBV19 to TRBJ2-2; weak D call: TRBD2 (5 bases). Germline V CDR1 and CDR2: LNHDA, SQIVND (reference sequence). CDR3 size: 15 residues. V was cut by 6 bases and J by 1 base, with 12 bases left in between. The chain's CDR3 is CASSGGPRNTGELFF. The CDR3 nucleotides read TGTGCCAGTAGCGGCGGGCCCAGGAACACCGGGGAGCTGTTTTTT.

The rearrangement uses TRBV29-1 and TRBJ1-1; no reliable D call. This CDR3 contains 12 residues. Looked up from germline, CDR1 is SQVTM and CDR2 is ANQGSEA. V shed 7 bases and J shed 1 base, with 10 bases lying between them. Written as DNA, the CDR3 is TGCAGCGCCCAGGAGGGGAACACTGAAGCTTTCTTT. Residues: CSAQEGNTEAFF.